This T cell receptor (beta chain) was sequenced during a study of blood T cells in healthy people across ages. Findings and caveats of the study: Unknown donor CMV status possibly confounded expanded clonotype changes.

Points on this clonotype: What it binds is unknown.

CDR3 length: 14 residues. Between the trimmed V and J ends, which lost 5 bases and 4 bases, there was a span of 13 bases. Combining a sample-barcoded 5' primer with a J-beta primer mix, a second PCR ran for 7 to 11 cycles. TCRdb redid the calling of the 5' RACE reads with MiXCR, one entry per CDR3 protein. The sample has roughly 800,000 distinct CDR3 sequences; just under 25% are singletons. The same sample was also used in a study of T cells of mothers and their children. That source adds: In both related and unrelated pairs, TCR recombination output is shaped similarly by thymic selection.

The sequence came from a boy aged 10-17 years in good health. Material for sequencing was blood. The V gene is TRBV12-3 or TRBV12-4, the J gene TRBJ2-3; D assignment may be TRBD1 or TRBD2 (5 bases each). In DNA, the CDR3 is TGTGCCAGCAGTCCCAAACGGGGCGCAGATACGCAGTATTTT. It is translated as CASSPKRGADTQYF.